The 22 T cell receptor beta chains below were found in one sample sequenced in a study of identical twins. TCRdb reprocessed the 5' RACE reads with MiXCR, giving one entry per CDR3 protein. The sample lists nearly 200,000 distinct CDR3 sequences, about a sixth occurring once. These data are also associated with another study on T cells expressing NK-cell markers.

Sequencing used CD8+ T cells sorted from blood. Receptors were obtained from a woman aged 18-29 years in good health.

This clonotype occurred a few times. The chain combines TRBV10-2 with TRBJ2-3, with D unclear. CDR3 length: 13 residues. V lost 0 bases and J lost 4, with 5 bases in between. Germline assignment: CDR1 WSHSY and CDR2 SAAADI. The CDR3 DNA follows: TGCGCCAGCAGTGAGTCTATTGCAGATACGCAGTATTTT. Translating gives CASSESIADTQYF.

The chain links TRBV20-1 to TRBJ2-7; the match to TRBD2 covers 12 bases. There are 15 residues in the CDR3. V lost 0 bases and J lost 4; bases outside the gene matches: 4. Germline loops: CDR1 DFQATT, CDR2 SNEGSKA (reference sequence). The chain's CDR3 is CSARDTSGRYYEQYF. DNA of the CDR3: TGCAGTGCTAGAGATACTAGCGGGAGGTATTACGAGCAGTACTTC.

This clonotype was seen only a few times. The chain has TRBV7-9 and TRBJ2-3; possible D gene TRBD1, 5 bases. V was pared by 3 bases and J by 2 bases, with 9 bases between. The CDR3 has 14 residues. The germline gives CDR1 SEHNR, CDR2 FQNEAQ (reference sequence). CDR3 DNA sequence: TGTGCCAGCAGCTTTCTCAGGGACACAGATACGCAGTATTTT. This sequence encodes CASSFLRDTDTQYF.

This clonotype has more than one count but fewer than ten. The junction departs from germline at one end; a sequencing error may be responsible. The chain combines TRBV7-2 with TRBJ2-1; TRBD2 aligns across 11 bases. Germline CDR1 and CDR2: SGHTA and FQGNSA. The CDR3 is made up of 12 amino acids. In nucleotides, the CDR3 is TGTGCCAGCAGGTTAGCGGGAGGGCCCCCGGTCTTC. This codes for CASRLAGGPPVF.

The sample holds a few counts of this clonotype. This sequence joins TRBV9 and TRBJ2-3; TRBD2 matches 8 bases. Per the germline V gene, CDR1 is SGDLS and CDR2 is YYNGEE. With 4 bases clipped from V and 5 bases from J, the junction kept 0 bases outside the gene matches. The CDR3 has 12 residues. Here the CDR3 reads CASSTSGDTQYF. The CDR3 DNA reads as TGTGCCAGCAGCACTAGCGGAGATACGCAGTATTTT.

This clonotype was counted only a few times. The V call is TRBV7-6, the J call TRBJ2-1; 10 bases map to TRBD2. CDR3 size: 14 residues. Per the germline V gene, CDR1 is SGHVS and CDR2 is FNYEAQ. The ends lost 6 bases at V and 8 bases at J; junction bases unmatched: 7. CDR3 region: CASSESSGGYEQFF. In DNA form, the CDR3 reads TGTGCCAGCAGTGAATCTAGCGGGGGCTATGAGCAGTTCTTC.

In this sample, this clonotype turned up a few times. This chain connects TRBV9 to TRBJ2-7; D possibly uses TRBD1 or TRBD2 (5 bases each). The CDR3 has 17 amino acids. Looked up from germline, CDR1 is SGDLS and CDR2 is YYNGEE. V dropped 3 bases and J dropped 0 bases, with 19 bases sitting between them. The CDR3 DNA sequence: TGTGCCAGCAGCGCAGATTCAACCGGGACGGGCTCCTACGAGCAGTACTTC. Its protein is CASSADSTGTGSYEQYF.

The J gene is TRBJ1-5, the V gene TRBV20-1; perhaps TRBD1 as D (5 bases). The V end lost 3 bases, the J end lost 6 bases, and 15 bases lay between the germline ends. CDR1 and CDR2 from the germline V gene are DFQATT and SNEGSKA (reference sequence). CDR3 length: 14 residues. CDR3 nucleotide sequence: TGCAGTGCTAGGAGGGCGACGGGGGGTCAGCCCCAGCATTTT. As protein: CSARRATGGQPQHF.

This clonotype has at least ten counts. The chain joins TRBV20-1 to TRBJ2-1, with 12 bases fitting TRBD2. The CDR3 has 15 amino acids. Germline trimming cut 5 bases from V and 9 bases from J; bases unmatched to any gene: 11. Germline V gene sequence: CDR1 DFQATT, CDR2 SNEGSKA (reference sequence). Here the CDR3 reads CSAGNPSGRASEQFF. Written as DNA, the CDR3 is TGCAGTGCTGGCAACCCTAGCGGGAGGGCCTCTGAGCAGTTCTTC.

The V gene is TRBV7-9, the J gene TRBJ2-5; D unclear. Trimming took 2 bases from V and 4 from J, leaving 11 bases between them. This CDR3 has 14 residues. CDR1 is SEHNR and CDR2 is FQNEAQ in the germline V gene (reference sequence). CDR3 in amino acids: CASSLPGIPETQYF. The CDR3 DNA follows: TGTGCCAGCAGCTTACCGGGTATACCAGAGACCCAGTACTTC.

This clonotype showed up just a few times. This chain uses TRBV7-2 with TRBJ1-5, with D possibly being TRBD1 (5 bases). Trimming took off 5 bases at V and 6 bases at J, with 14 bases between the two ends. In germline, CDR1 is SGHTA, CDR2 FQGNSA. The CDR3 runs to 14 residues. The CDR3 spells CASSHSGGPQPQHF. The CDR3 bases are TGTGCCAGCAGCCACAGCGGGGGACCTCAGCCCCAGCATTTT.

The V gene is TRBV20-1, the J gene TRBJ2-7; D possibly corresponds to TRBD2 (5 bases). The CDR3 contains 13 residues. The germline CDR1 and CDR2 sequences are DFQATT and SNEGSKA (reference sequence). V was clipped by 5 bases and J by 4 bases, with 15 bases between them. The CDR3 spells CSADGARRYEQYF. The DNA for the CDR3 is TGCAGTGCTGACGGAGCCAGGAGGTACGAGCAGTACTTC.

The chain has TRBV14 and TRBJ2-1, with D perhaps given as TRBD1 or TRBD2 (6 bases each). CDR1 and CDR2 from the germline V gene are SGHDN and FVKESK. Between the trimmed V and J ends, which lost 1 base and 8 bases, there was a span of 12 bases. The CDR3 runs to 14 residues. CDR3 protein: CASSQVGGADEQFF. The CDR3 nucleotides read TGTGCCAGCAGCCAAGTGGGGGGCGCGGATGAGCAGTTCTTC.

The gene calls are TRBV29-1 and TRBJ1-2; perhaps TRBD1 as D (5 bases). Per the germline V gene, CDR1 is SQVTM and CDR2 is ANQGSEA. Trimming stripped 4 bases from V and 3 bases from J, with 21 bases between. The CDR3 spans 16 residues. The CDR3 coding sequence is TGCAGCGTTGGGACAATCATAAGGGTAAACGACTATGGCTACACCTTC. This translates into CSVGTIIRVNDYGYTF.

This clonotype was counted only a few times. This chain connects TRBV7-9 to TRBJ2-5, with D hard to call. V was pared by 6 bases and J by 7 bases, with 15 bases between. The germline CDR1 and CDR2 sequences are SEHNR and FQNEAQ (reference sequence). The CDR3 consists of 13 residues. CDR3 sequence (DNA): TGTGCCAGCAGATCCCCCGTAGAAACGACCCAGTACTTC. Amino acids: CASRSPVETTQYF.

The chain carries TRBV11-2 and TRBJ2-4, with TRBD1 identical over 7 bases. Germline V gives CDR1 SGHAT, CDR2 FQNNGV. The CDR3 extends over 16 amino acids. V trimming: 8 bases; J trimming: 0 bases; junction bases outside the gene matches: 10. The CDR3 is CASRVDRLLAKNIQYF. The CDR3 nucleotides read TGTGCCAGCCGAGTGGACAGGCTCTTAGCCAAAAACATTCAGTACTTC. The full variable domain, completed using reference TRBV11-2 and TRBJ2-4, is EAGVAQSPRYKIIEKRQSVAFWCNPISGHATLYWYQQILGQGPKLLIQFQNNGVVDDSQLPKDRFSAERLKGVDSTLKIQPAKLEDSAVYLCASRVDRLLAKNIQYFGAGTRLSVL.

This clonotype has only a few counts. This chain connects TRBV12-3 or TRBV12-4 to TRBJ2-7; 10 bases line up with TRBD1. After removal of 5 bases from V and 6 bases from J, the junction contained 7 bases not matched to a gene. This CDR3 is built from 14 residues. The CDR3 protein is CASSLDRGVSEQYF. The CDR3 DNA follows: TGTGCCAGCAGTCTGGACAGGGGGGTGAGCGAGCAGTACTTC.

The chain links TRBV27 to TRBJ2-2; D gene ambiguous. V was trimmed by 7 bases and J by 6 bases, leaving 6 bases between them. The CDR3 totals 11 residues. Germline V gene sequence: CDR1 MNHEY, CDR2 SMNVEV (reference sequence). The CDR3: CASKTSGELFF. The CDR3 nucleotides are TGTGCCAGCAAAACCTCCGGGGAGCTGTTTTTT.

Only a few counts were recorded for this clonotype. This chain links TRBV7-9 with TRBJ2-1; D possibly uses TRBD1 or TRBD2 (5 bases each). With 5 bases removed from V and 0 bases from J, the gap between germline ends came to 17 bases. Per germline, CDR1 SEHNR and CDR2 FQNEAQ (reference sequence). The CDR3 runs 17 residues. Here the CDR3 DNA reads TGTGCCAGCAGCCCCCGGGGTGGGGCTCGCTCCTACAATGAGCAGTTCTTC. As protein: CASSPRGGARSYNEQFF.

This clonotype turned up a few times. The genes are TRBV11-2 and TRBJ1-3; D is unresolved. Germline CDR1 reads SGHAT; CDR2 reads FQNNGV. This CDR3 comprises 14 residues. V lost 5 bases, J lost 0 bases, and 8 bases lay in between. In DNA, the CDR3 is TGTGCCAGCAGCCGAGTAATCTCTGGAAACACCATATATTTT. Translated: CASSRVISGNTIYF.

This clonotype was observed a few times. V gene TRBV20-1 combines with J gene TRBJ2-3, with TRBD2 matching 7 bases. The V and J ends lost 5 bases and 0 bases, in that order; junction bases with no gene match: 8. This CDR3 is 15 amino acids long. Per germline, CDR1 DFQATT and CDR2 SNEGSKA (reference sequence). The CDR3 here is CSAYLSGVSTDTQYF. The DNA for the CDR3 is TGCAGTGCTTACCTAAGCGGGGTCAGCACAGATACGCAGTATTTT.

This clonotype was detected a few times. The chain carries TRBV24-1 and TRBJ1-2; the match to TRBD1 covers 8 bases. Germline CDR1 KGHDR, CDR2 SFDVKD. J was trimmed by 2 bases and V by 4 bases; bases with no gene match: 2. The length of the CDR3 is 14 residues. The CDR3 sequence: CATSDWDRNYGYTF. For the CDR3, the DNA is TGTGCCACCAGTGACTGGGACAGGAACTATGGCTACACCTTC.